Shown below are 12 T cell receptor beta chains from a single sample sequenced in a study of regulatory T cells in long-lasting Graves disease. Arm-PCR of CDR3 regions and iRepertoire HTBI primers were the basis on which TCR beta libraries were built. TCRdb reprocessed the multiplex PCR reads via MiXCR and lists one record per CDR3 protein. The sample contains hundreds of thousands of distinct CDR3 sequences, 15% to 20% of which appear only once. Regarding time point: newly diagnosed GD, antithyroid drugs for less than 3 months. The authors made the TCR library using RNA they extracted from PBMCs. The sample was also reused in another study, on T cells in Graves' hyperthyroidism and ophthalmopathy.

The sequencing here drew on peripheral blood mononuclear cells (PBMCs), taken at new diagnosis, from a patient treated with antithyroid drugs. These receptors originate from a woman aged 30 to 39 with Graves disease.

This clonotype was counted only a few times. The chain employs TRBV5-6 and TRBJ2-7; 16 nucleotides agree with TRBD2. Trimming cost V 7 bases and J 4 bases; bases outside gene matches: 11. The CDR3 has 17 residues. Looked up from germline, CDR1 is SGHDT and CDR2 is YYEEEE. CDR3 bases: TGTGCCAGCCAAGGACCGGGACTAGCGGGAGGGCTTTACGAGCAGTACTTC. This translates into CASQGPGLAGGLYEQYF.

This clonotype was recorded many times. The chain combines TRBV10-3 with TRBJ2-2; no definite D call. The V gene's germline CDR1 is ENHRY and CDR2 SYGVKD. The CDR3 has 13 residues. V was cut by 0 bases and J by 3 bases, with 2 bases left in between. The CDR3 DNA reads TGTGCCATCAGTGAGTCGGACACCGGGGAGCTGTTTTTT. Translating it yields CAISESDTGELFF.

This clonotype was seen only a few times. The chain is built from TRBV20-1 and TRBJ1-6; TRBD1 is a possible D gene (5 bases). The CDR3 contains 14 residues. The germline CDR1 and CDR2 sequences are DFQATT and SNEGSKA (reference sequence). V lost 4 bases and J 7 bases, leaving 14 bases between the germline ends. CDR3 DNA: TGCAGTGCTACTCGGACAAGGGTGAATTCACCCCTCCACTTT. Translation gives CSATRTRVNSPLHF.

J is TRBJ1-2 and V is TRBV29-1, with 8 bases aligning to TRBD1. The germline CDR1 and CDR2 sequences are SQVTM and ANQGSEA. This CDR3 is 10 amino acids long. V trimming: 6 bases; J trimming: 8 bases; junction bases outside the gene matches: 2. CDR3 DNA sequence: TGCAGCGTCGGGGACAGGGGCTACACCTTC. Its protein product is CSVGDRGYTF.

The CDR3 nucleotides are TGCAGTGCTAGAGCGGGAGATTTTACCGGGGAGCTGTTTTTT. Translating it yields CSARAGDFTGELFF. The rearrangement links TRBV20-1 to TRBJ2-2; tentatively, D is TRBD2 (6 bases). Trimming pared 1 base from V and 5 bases from J, leaving 11 bases between. This CDR3 comprises 14 residues. CDR1 is DFQATT and CDR2 is SNEGSKA in the germline V gene (reference sequence).

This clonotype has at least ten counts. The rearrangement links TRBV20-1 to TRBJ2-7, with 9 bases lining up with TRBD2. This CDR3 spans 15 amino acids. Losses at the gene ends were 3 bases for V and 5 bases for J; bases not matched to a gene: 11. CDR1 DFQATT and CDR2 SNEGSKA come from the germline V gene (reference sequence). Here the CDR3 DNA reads TGCAGTGCTAGGCCCCTAGCGGGATGGACACACGAGCAGTACTTC. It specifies CSARPLAGWTHEQYF.

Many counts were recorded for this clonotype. The CDR3 spells CASSYSVNIDTEAFF. CDR3 nucleotide sequence: TGTGCCAGCAGTTACTCCGTAAATATAGACACTGAAGCTTTCTTT. V is TRBV6-5 and J is TRBJ1-1; no reliable D call. The CDR3 covers 15 residues. V was clipped by 0 bases and J by 3 bases, with 11 bases between them. CDR1 is MNHEY, CDR2 SVGAGI, per germline.

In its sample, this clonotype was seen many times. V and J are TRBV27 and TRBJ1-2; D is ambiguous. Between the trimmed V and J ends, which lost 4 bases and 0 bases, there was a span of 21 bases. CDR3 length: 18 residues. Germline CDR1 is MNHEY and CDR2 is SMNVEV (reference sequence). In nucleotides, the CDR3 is TGTGCCAGCAGTTACGGAGGTGGCCGCACTCCCACTAACTATGGCTACACCTTC. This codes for CASSYGGGRTPTNYGYTF.

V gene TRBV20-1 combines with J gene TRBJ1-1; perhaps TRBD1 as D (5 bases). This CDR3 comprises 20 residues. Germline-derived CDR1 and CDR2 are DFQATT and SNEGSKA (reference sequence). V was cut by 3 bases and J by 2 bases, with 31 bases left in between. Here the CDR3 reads CSARKVASSGVLGPNTEAFF. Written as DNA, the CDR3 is TGCAGTGCTAGGAAGGTGGCTTCGTCGGGGGTTTTGGGGCCAAACACTGAAGCTTTCTTT.

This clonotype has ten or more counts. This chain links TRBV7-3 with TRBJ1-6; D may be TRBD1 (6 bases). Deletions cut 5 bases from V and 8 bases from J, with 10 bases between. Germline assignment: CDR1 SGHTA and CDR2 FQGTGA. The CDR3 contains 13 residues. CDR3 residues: CASSPRQDSPLHF. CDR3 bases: TGTGCCAGCAGCCCTCGACAGGATTCACCCCTCCACTTT.

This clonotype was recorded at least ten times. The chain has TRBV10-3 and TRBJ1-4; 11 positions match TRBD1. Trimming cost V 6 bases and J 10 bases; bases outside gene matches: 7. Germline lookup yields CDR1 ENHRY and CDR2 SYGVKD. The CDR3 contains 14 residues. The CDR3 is CAIRPGQGVGKLFF. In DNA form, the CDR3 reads TGTGCCATCAGGCCGGGACAGGGGGTCGGAAAACTGTTTTTT.

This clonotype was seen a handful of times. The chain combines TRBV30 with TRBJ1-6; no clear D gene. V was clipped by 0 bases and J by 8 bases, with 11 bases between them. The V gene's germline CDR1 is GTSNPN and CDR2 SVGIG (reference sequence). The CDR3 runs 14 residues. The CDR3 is CAWSVRVDYSPLHF. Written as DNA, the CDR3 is TGTGCCTGGAGTGTAAGGGTAGACTATTCACCCCTCCACTTT.